This T cell receptor (beta chain) was sequenced for a study of T cells after yellow fever vaccination (dated by TCRdb to the late 2010s). Regarding the research as a whole: The SMART-Seq v4 Ultra Low Input RNA kit was used to prepare libraries from fractions with low cell numbers. To follow T-cell clones before and after primary and booster YFV17D yellow fever vaccination, bulk TCR alpha and beta repertoires were sequenced over time. The cohort comprised two healthy male donors, one aged 18 to 30 and one aged 30 to 40 years. Blood was drawn at multiple timepoints before and after primary and secondary immunization, with bulk PBMC replicates and cell subsets isolated.

The sample's treatment or condition label, decoded: live attenuated yellow fever vaccine strain. A standard Ficoll-Paque protocol was used to isolate PBMCs from peripheral blood. Dynabeads CD4 and CD8 positive selection kits were used to isolate the CD4 and CD8 T-cell fractions. RNA was extracted with TriZol from bulk PBMCs, CD4 and CD8 fractions, and dextramer-positive and dextramer-negative fractions. This clonotype was seen at least ten times. Its binding antigen is unknown. It has no much larger one-base neighbor in the sample; base qualities were not kept. The CDR3 runs 12 residues from the cysteine to the phenylalanine. Kept here is only the CDR3 DNA, which spans 36 bases and is read in frame from base 1. The germline ends are 11 bases apart after V is trimmed by 8 bases and J by 4 bases. Findings and caveats that apply to the study as a whole: After the booster, most of the clones that had expanded following primary vaccination were detected again (approximately 95% of CD4 and around 90% of CD8), which suggests that memory was broadly maintained. A small share of clonotypes occurred in both CD4 and CD8 compartments, likely arising from convergent recombination. FACS-sorted repertoires could contain abundant contaminating clonotypes from the bulk population, so computational filtering was required. The secondary T-cell response was found to be weaker but faster than the primary response, with a peak reached on day 5 rather than on day 15. The study included only two donors, which limits how far the findings can be generalized.

Synthesis of TCR cDNA relied on 5'RACE template switching, a step that introduced a universal primer site along with unique molecular identifiers. cDNA synthesis was primed from both the TCR alpha and TCR beta constant segments. Libraries were amplified in two PCR steps, with sample barcodes and sequencing adapters added in the second step. Sequencing of libraries was performed on Illumina HiSeq 2500 (2x100 bp) or NovaSeq (2x150 bp). From the authors' description of their analysis: Demultiplexing of reads and collapsing into UMI consensus sequences were performed with MIGEC, and V(D)J alignment was carried out with MiXCR. Vaccine-responding clonotypes were identified with edgeR using replicate PBMC samples, with FDR below 0.01 and a log2 fold change above 5 up to day 15 being required. Each bulk clonotype was labeled CD4 or CD8 based on which sequenced repertoire, CD4 or CD8, contained the clonotype at higher abundance. The public reads were run again by TCRdb, first through fastp at Q25 and then through MiXCR, and only productive beta chains were kept. Rows are combined by CDR3 protein, so each entry shows the most common genes and DNA. TCRdb assigned the V and J calls; the authors' analysis was not used. The sample table shows about 160,000 distinct CDR3 sequences, and about 7% are seen once. The biggest ten clones account for 2.5% to 3% of the sample.

Recombination connected TRBV12-3 or TRBV12-4 to TRBJ2-5; the D assignment is uncertain and may be TRBD1 or TRBD2, with 6 bases supporting each. The clonotype originates from a man aged 18 to 30 who received the YFV17D yellow fever vaccine. Sequencing was performed on CD4+ T cells sorted from PBMCs, taken 4 to 5 days after the first yellow fever vaccination. The CDR3 region has the sequence CASRGPGETQYF. The nucleotide sequence is TGTGCCAGCCGGGGGCCGGGAGAGACCCAGTACTTC.